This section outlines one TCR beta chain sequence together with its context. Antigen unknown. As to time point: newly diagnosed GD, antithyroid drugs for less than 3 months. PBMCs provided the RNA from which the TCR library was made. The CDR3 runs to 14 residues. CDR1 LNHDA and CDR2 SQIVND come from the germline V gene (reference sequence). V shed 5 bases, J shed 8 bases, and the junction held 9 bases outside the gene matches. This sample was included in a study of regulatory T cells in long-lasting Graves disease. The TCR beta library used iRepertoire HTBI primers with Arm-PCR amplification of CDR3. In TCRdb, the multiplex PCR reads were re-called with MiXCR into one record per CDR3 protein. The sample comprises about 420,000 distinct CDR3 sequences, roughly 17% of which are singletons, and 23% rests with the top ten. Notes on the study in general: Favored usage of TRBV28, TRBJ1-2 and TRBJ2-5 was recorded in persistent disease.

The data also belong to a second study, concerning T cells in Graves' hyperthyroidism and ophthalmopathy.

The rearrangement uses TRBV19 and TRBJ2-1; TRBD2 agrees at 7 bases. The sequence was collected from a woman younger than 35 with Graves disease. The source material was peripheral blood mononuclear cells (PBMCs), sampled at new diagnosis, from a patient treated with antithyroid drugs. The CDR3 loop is CASSPAGKEDEQFF. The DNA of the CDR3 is TGTGCCAGTAGTCCAGCGGGAAAGGAAGATGAGCAGTTCTTC.